The 2 T cell receptor beta chains presented below share a single source sample, sequenced in a study of cytomegalovirus exposure and HLA in healthy donors. Both 60 Vbeta primers and 13 Jbeta primers went into the PCR. The method was immunoSEQ multiplex PCR; TCRdb's version includes in-frame clones alone and lacks a portion of them. The table shows about 110,000 clones, with about 13% occurring only once. Sequenced: PBMCs. The receptors shown here come from a man between 40 and 49 years old in good health and CMV-seropositive.

This clone was detected a few times. The sample has other DNA sequences that encode this CDR3 too. The chain combines TRBV18 with TRBJ2-7, with 9 bases lining up with TRBD1. The germline gives CDR1 KGHSH, CDR2 LQKENI. The length of the CDR3 is 15 residues. V trimming: 1 base; J trimming: 5 bases; junction bases outside the gene matches: 6. The CDR3 spells CASSPLDRGVNEQYF. The CDR3 coding sequence is TGTGCCAGCTCACCACTAGACAGGGGGGTCAACGAGCAGTACTTC.

Details on this clone: A far larger clone is one base from this, pointing to a likely read error. Since no conserved phenylalanine or tryptophan closes the CDR3, a read error is the likely cause. The chain recombines TRBV6-4 with TRBJ2-3; 7 nucleotides align to TRBD1. After removal of 4 bases from V and 2 bases from J, the junction contained 3 bases not matched to a gene. The CDR3 loop spans 14 amino acids. CDR1 and CDR2 (germline): MRHNA, SNTAGT. The CDR3 is CASSGKGATDTQYV. CDR3 coding DNA: TGTGCCAGCAGTGGGAAGGGGGCCACAGATACGCAGTATGTT.